A single sample gave rise to the 30 T cell receptor beta chains below, sequenced in a study of siplizumab effects on memory and regulatory T cells. Produced via immunoSEQ multiplex PCR; TCRdb's table is partial and in-frame only. Of tens of thousands of clones detected, about 90% appear once; the ten largest clones hold less than 0.3%. Sequencing was carried out using naive CD4+ T cells sorted from blood. Receptors originate from a human donor in good health.

The V and J genes are TRBV19 and TRBJ1-6, with TRBD1 as a possible D gene (5 bases). The length of the CDR3 is 15 residues. V lost 7 bases and J 5 bases, leaving 15 bases between the germline ends. Per germline, CDR1 LNHDA and CDR2 SQIVND (reference sequence). CDR3 DNA: TGTGCCAGTACCCCCGGGACCGTCAATAATTCACCCCTCCACTTT. Residues: CASTPGTVNNSPLHF.

CDR3 region: CASSVRAEGGYTF. In DNA, the CDR3 is TGTGCCAGCAGTGTAAGAGCCGAAGGTGGCTACACCTTC. The chain carries TRBV25-1 and TRBJ1-2, with D unresolved. The V gene's germline CDR1 is MGHDK and CDR2 SYGVNS. This CDR3 is built from 13 residues. Trimming removed 4 bases at V and 7 bases at J, with 13 bases between.

J is TRBJ2-7 and V is TRBV6-5; no definite D call. Trimming removed 0 bases from V and 3 bases from J, with 12 bases in between. CDR1 is MNHEY and CDR2 is SVGAGI in the germline V gene. This CDR3 is built from 15 residues. The CDR3 bases are TGTGCCAGCAGTTACTCCTCGACGCCGGGCTACGAGCAGTACTTC. It specifies CASSYSSTPGYEQYF.

The chain couples TRBV5-5 to TRBJ2-7; 7 nucleotides match TRBD1. This CDR3 contains 14 residues. From germline, CDR1 is SGHKS and CDR2 YYEKEE (reference sequence). With V trimmed by 1 base and J by 1 base, 2 bases remained unmatched. The CDR3 protein is CASSLTGESYEQYF. Written as DNA, the CDR3 is TGTGCCAGCAGCTTGACAGGGGAGTCCTACGAGCAGTACTTC.

The chain couples TRBV29-1 to TRBJ1-1, with D perhaps matching TRBD1 (6 bases). Germline CDR1 SQVTM, CDR2 ANQGSEA. V was trimmed by 5 bases and J by 5 bases, leaving 15 bases between them. The CDR3 has 13 amino acids. In DNA form, the CDR3 reads TGCAGCGTTTTGAAGGGGGAACGGACTGAAGCTTTCTTT. Its protein is CSVLKGERTEAFF.

The CDR3 loop reads CASSQAREREGLRYF. Written as DNA, the CDR3 is TGCGCCAGCAGCCAAGCCCGGGAGCGGGAGGGCCTCCGGTATTTT. This rearrangement joins TRBV4-1 to TRBJ2-3; 10 positions match TRBD2. Germline-derived CDR1 and CDR2 are MGHRA and YSYEKL. The CDR3 totals 15 residues. V shed 1 base and J 14 bases; nucleotides not matched to a gene: 12.

The chain recombines TRBV6-5 with TRBJ2-3, with D uncertain. This CDR3 region has 16 residues. Germline V gene data show CDR1 as MNHEY and CDR2 as SVGAGI. Trimming shortened V by 0 bases and J by 0 bases, and 10 bases separated the two germline ends. The CDR3 DNA reads TGTGCCAGCAGTTACTCGATAGGGTTGAGCACAGATACGCAGTATTTT. Encoded protein: CASSYSIGLSTDTQYF.

The chain is built from TRBV5-3 and TRBJ1-3; 9 positions agree with TRBD1. TRBV5-3 is assigned to the ORF class and has an uncertain function. The junction had 5 bases not matched to a gene; V was cut back by 4 bases and J by 0 bases. There are 16 residues in the CDR3. In DNA form, the CDR3 reads TGTGCCAGAAGCCCAGACAGGGGGTACTCTGGAAACACCATATATTTT. Translation: CARSPDRGYSGNTIYF.

The V gene is TRBV19, the J gene TRBJ2-2; TRBD1 might be the D (5 bases). V lost 5 bases to trimming and J lost 10 bases, with 20 bases between them. The CDR3 is 15 amino acids. Germline CDR1 is LNHDA and CDR2 is SQIVND (reference sequence). The CDR3 here is CASSVRAEMLSELFF. The CDR3 DNA reads TGTGCCAGTAGTGTCAGGGCGGAAATGTTGTCGGAGCTGTTTTTT.

The rearrangement links TRBV30 to TRBJ2-2; tentatively, D is TRBD1 (9 bases). CDR3 length: 14 amino acids. V lost 7 bases, J lost 6 bases, and 18 bases lay in between. Germline CDR1 and CDR2: GTSNPN and SVGIG (reference sequence). CDR3 protein: CALAGQGESGELFF. The DNA of the CDR3 is TGTGCCTTAGCGGGACAGGGAGAGTCCGGGGAGCTGTTTTTT.

V is TRBV19 and J is TRBJ1-3; no clear D gene. V lost 7 bases to trimming and J lost 0 bases, with 13 bases between them. The CDR3 contains 15 residues. Germline V lookup: CDR1 LNHDA, CDR2 SQIVND (reference sequence). CDR3 sequence (DNA): TGTGCCAGTACACCGGGAGCCATCTCTGGAAACACCATATATTTT. It translates to CASTPGAISGNTIYF.

This chain uses TRBV6-6 with TRBJ1-2, with D tentatively TRBD1 (5 bases). Germline loops: CDR1 MNHNY, CDR2 SVGAGI (reference sequence). The V end lost 1 base, the J end lost 3 bases, and 9 bases lay between the germline ends. The CDR3 is 14 amino acids. The CDR3 DNA reads TGTGCCAGCAGTTACTTAGGGGACGACTATGGCTACACCTTC. It translates to CASSYLGDDYGYTF.

V usage is TRBV11-2 and J usage is TRBJ1-1; 8 bases are a match to TRBD1. The CDR3 contains 15 residues. V was pared by 6 bases and J by 0 bases, with 6 bases of the junction left unmatched. Looked up from germline, CDR1 is SGHAT and CDR2 is FQNNGV. The CDR3 reads CASRGRQGMNTEAFF. In nucleotides, the CDR3 is TGTGCCAGCAGGGGAAGACAGGGGATGAACACTGAAGCTTTCTTT.

V usage is TRBV5-4 and J usage is TRBJ2-1; unclear D gene. Trimming shortened V by 0 bases and J by 1 base, and 5 bases separated the two germline ends. Germline V gives CDR1 SGHNT, CDR2 YYREEE (reference sequence). This CDR3 region has 14 residues. The DNA for the CDR3 is TGTGCCAGCAGCTTGGAGAGGTCCTACAATGAGCAGTTCTTC. Translated: CASSLERSYNEQFF.

The chain combines TRBV20-1 with TRBJ1-4, with D perhaps matching TRBD1 (5 bases). The V gene lost 6 bases and the J gene lost 11 bases, with 13 bases spanning the gap. The CDR3 totals 11 residues. Germline V gene sequence: CDR1 DFQATT, CDR2 SNEGSKA (reference sequence). CDR3 sequence: CSALGTLKLFF. DNA for the CDR3: TGCAGTGCCCTAGGGACTCTCAAACTGTTTTTT.

The V and J genes are TRBV10-2 and TRBJ2-5; possibly TRBD1 or TRBD2 for D (5 bases each). The CDR3 has 11 residues. Looked up from germline, CDR1 is WSHSY and CDR2 is SAAADI. Trimming removed 8 bases at V and 5 bases at J, with 9 bases between. The CDR3 region has the DNA TGCGCCAGCGGGGGACCGGAGACCCAGTACTTC. It yields the protein CASGGPETQYF.

The rearrangement links TRBV11-1 to TRBJ2-7; D gene uncertain. This CDR3 spans 13 amino acids. CDR1 is SGHAT, CDR2 FQDESV, per germline (reference sequence). Trimming took 5 bases from V and 0 from J, leaving 8 bases between them. The CDR3: CASSRSDSYEQYF. CDR3 DNA: TGTGCCAGCAGCAGAAGCGACTCCTACGAGCAGTACTTC.

The V gene is TRBV6-5, the J gene TRBJ1-1; 8 positions match TRBD1. Per germline, CDR1 MNHEY and CDR2 SVGAGI. J gave up 1 base and V 7 bases, and 5 bases lay outside the gene matches. This CDR3 contains 14 residues. CDR3 residues: CASTGDRPNTEAFF. CDR3 nucleotide sequence: TGTGCCAGCACCGGGGACAGGCCGAACACTGAAGCTTTCTTT.

The V and J genes are TRBV19 and TRBJ1-2, with D possibly TRBD1 on 6 matching bases. Trimming shortened V by 4 bases and J by 7 bases, and 22 bases separated the two germline ends. The V gene's germline CDR1 is LNHDA and CDR2 SQIVND (reference sequence). This CDR3 has 16 residues. The chain's CDR3 is CASSTTAGALASGYTF. The CDR3 DNA sequence: TGTGCCAGTAGTACGACCGCAGGGGCCTTAGCCAGTGGCTACACCTTC.

The chain links TRBV2 to TRBJ1-1; D gene ambiguous. Germline CDR1 SNHLY, CDR2 FYNNEI. The CDR3 loop spans 14 amino acids. Trimming left V 4 bases short and J 0 bases short, with 9 bases between. The DNA for the CDR3 is TGTGCCAGCAGTGTCGGTACGGTGAACACTGAAGCTTTCTTT. Its translation: CASSVGTVNTEAFF.

The CDR3: CASSESGVLAKNIQYF. The CDR3 coding sequence is TGTGCCAGCAGTGAGAGTGGGGTTCTAGCCAAAAACATTCAGTACTTC. J is TRBJ2-4 and V is TRBV25-1; D unclear. The CDR3 is made up of 16 amino acids. Germline loops: CDR1 MGHDK, CDR2 SYGVNS. V lost 3 bases to trimming and J lost 0 bases, with 12 bases between them.

V usage is TRBV15 and J usage is TRBJ2-7; D may correspond to TRBD1 or TRBD2 (5 bases each). V lost 5 bases and J 5 bases, leaving 16 bases between the germline ends. CDR3 length: 14 amino acids. Germline CDR1 is LNHNV and CDR2 is YYDKDF (reference sequence). The CDR3 spells CATSGDGSAHEQYF. CDR3 bases: TGTGCCACCAGCGGGGACGGTTCAGCTCACGAGCAGTACTTC.

The chain combines TRBV4-1 with TRBJ2-5, with 10 bases that match TRBD1. The germline CDR1 and CDR2 sequences are MGHRA and YSYEKL. The CDR3 extends over 16 amino acids. The trim removed 0 bases at V and 3 bases at J, leaving 4 bases unmatched. CDR3: CASSQDFGTGEETQYF. CDR3 DNA sequence: TGCGCCAGCAGCCAAGATTTCGGGACAGGGGAAGAGACCCAGTACTTC.

The chain is built from TRBV6-1 and TRBJ1-1; 8 positions agree with TRBD1. CDR1 and CDR2 (germline): MNHNS, SASEGT. This CDR3 is built from 14 residues. V dropped 4 bases and J dropped 10; count of bases not matched to a gene: 11. CDR3 in DNA: TGTGCCAGCAGTGGACCTCGGACAGGGAGGGGAGCTTTCTTT. Protein product: CASSGPRTGRGAFF.

V usage is TRBV30 and J usage is TRBJ1-2, with 8 bases lining up with TRBD1. Germline V gene lookup returns CDR1 GTSNPN and CDR2 SVGIG (reference sequence). The V and J ends lost 2 bases and 5 bases, in that order; junction bases with no gene match: 10. This CDR3 is built from 15 residues. In nucleotides, the CDR3 is TGTGCCTGGAGTCGCTTCAGGGGGCAAGATTATGGCTACACCTTC. It yields the protein CAWSRFRGQDYGYTF.

This clone has a handful of counts. The chain joins TRBV12-5 to TRBJ2-2; TRBD2 might be the D (6 bases). This CDR3 is 12 amino acids long. Trimming took 6 bases from V and 7 from J, leaving 9 bases between them. Germline assignment: CDR1 LGHNT and CDR2 FRNRAP. This CDR3 reads CASGPGVGELFF. The CDR3 DNA is TGTGCTAGTGGCCCGGGGGTCGGGGAGCTGTTTTTT.

The genes are TRBV16 and TRBJ1-1; D is unresolved. V was trimmed by 3 bases and J by 3 bases, leaving 11 bases between them. Germline CDR1 KGHSY, CDR2 FQNENV. This CDR3 has 14 amino acids. The CDR3 DNA follows: TGTGCCAGCAGCCACAGCCGGACGGACACTGAAGCTTTCTTT. Translated, it gives CASSHSRTDTEAFF.

The chain combines TRBV12-5 with TRBJ1-5, with D possibly matching TRBD1 (5 bases). The V end lost 7 bases, the J end lost 5 bases, and 15 bases lay between the germline ends. From germline, CDR1 is LGHNT and CDR2 FRNRAP. The CDR3 contains 14 residues. CDR3 protein: CASANGASYQPQHF. The DNA for the CDR3 is TGTGCTAGTGCCAATGGGGCTTCTTATCAGCCCCAGCATTTT.

This chain uses TRBV9 with TRBJ2-3, with no clear D. Germline CDR1 SGDLS, CDR2 YYNGEE. The CDR3 loop spans 16 amino acids. Trimming stripped 2 bases from V and 1 base from J, with 14 bases between. The CDR3 region has the DNA TGTGCCAGCAGCGTTATGGGCTATCGTGGCACAGATACGCAGTATTTT. Protein sequence: CASSVMGYRGTDTQYF. Variable domain in full (rest from reference TRBV9 and TRBJ2-3): DSGVTQTPKHLITATGQRVTLRCSPRSGDLSVYWYQQSLDQGLQFLIQYYNGEERAKGNILERFSAQQFPDLHSELNLSSLELGDSALYFCASSVMGYRGTDTQYFGPGTRLTVL.

This clone was counted a single time. The genes are TRBV28 and TRBJ1-1; 9 bases map to TRBD1. CDR3 length: 14 amino acids. Germline lookup yields CDR1 MDHEN and CDR2 SYDVKM. Germline trimming cut 4 bases from V and 4 bases from J; bases unmatched to any gene: 4. CDR3 sequence (DNA): TGTGCCAGCAGTTCAGGGACAGGGTCCACTGAAGCTTTCTTT. Encoded protein: CASSSGTGSTEAFF.